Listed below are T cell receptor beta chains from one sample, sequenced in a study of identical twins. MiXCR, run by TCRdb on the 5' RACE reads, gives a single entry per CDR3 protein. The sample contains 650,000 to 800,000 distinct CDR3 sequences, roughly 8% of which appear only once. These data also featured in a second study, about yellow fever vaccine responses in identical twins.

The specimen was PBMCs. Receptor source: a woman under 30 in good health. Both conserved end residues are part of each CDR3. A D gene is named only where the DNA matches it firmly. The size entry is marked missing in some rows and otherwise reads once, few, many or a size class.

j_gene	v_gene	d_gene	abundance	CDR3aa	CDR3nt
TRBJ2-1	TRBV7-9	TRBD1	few	CASSRTGGAGNEQFF	TGTGCCAGCAGCCGGACAGGGGGCGCAGGGAATGAGCAGTTCTTC
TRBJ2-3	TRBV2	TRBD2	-	CASCRLAGGTDTQYF	TGTGCCAGCTGCCGACTAGCGGGGGGCACAGATACGCAGTATTTT
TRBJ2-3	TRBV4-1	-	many	CASSQAPGRDTQYF	TGCGCCAGCTCCCAGGCGCCGGGGCGTGATACGCAGTATTTT
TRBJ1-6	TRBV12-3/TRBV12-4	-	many	CASSPGNSPLHF	TGTGCCAGCAGCCCTGGAAATTCACCCCTCCACTTT
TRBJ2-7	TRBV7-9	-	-	CASSPRSAGVSYEQYF	TGTGCCAGCAGCCCCAGAAGCGCAGGGGTTTCCTACGAGCAGTACTTC
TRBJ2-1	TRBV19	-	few	CASSIATAVYNEQFF	TGTGCCAGTAGTATAGCGACGGCGGTCTACAATGAGCAGTTCTTC
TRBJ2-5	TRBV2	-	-	CASSGQTPGTQYF	TGTGCCAGCAGTGGACAGACCCCCGGGACCCAGTACTTC
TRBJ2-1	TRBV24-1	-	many	CATSDPDRFYNEQFF	TGTGCCACCAGTGATCCTGACAGGTTCTACAATGAGCAGTTCTTC
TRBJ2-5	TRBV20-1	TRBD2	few	CSARDSDGGSLVTQYF	TGCAGTGCTAGAGATTCTGACGGCGGGAGTCTAGTGACCCAGTACTTC
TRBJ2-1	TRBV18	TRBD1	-	CASSPRRGMGEQFF	TGTGCCAGCTCACCACGCAGGGGGATGGGGGAGCAGTTCTTC
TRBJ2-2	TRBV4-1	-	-	CASSQTGITGELFF	TGCGCCAGCAGCCAAACAGGGATTACCGGGGAGCTGTTTTTT
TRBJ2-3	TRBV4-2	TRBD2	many	CASASGGTDTQYF	TGTGCCAGCGCTAGCGGAGGCACAGATACGCAGTATTTT
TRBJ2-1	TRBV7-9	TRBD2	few	CASSPGTNPSSYNEQFF	TGTGCCAGCAGCCCGGGGACTAACCCGAGCTCCTACAATGAGCAGTTCTTC
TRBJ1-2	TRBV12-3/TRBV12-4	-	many	CASSPVTGRTNYGYTF	TGTGCCAGCAGTCCCGTAACGGGACGGACTAACTATGGCTACACCTTC
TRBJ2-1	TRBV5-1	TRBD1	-	CASSAGTGLDEQFF	TGCGCCAGCAGCGCAGGGACAGGCCTGGATGAGCAGTTCTTC